This note documents a single T cell receptor (beta chain) sequence. Trimming took 4 bases from V and 6 from J; bases not matched to a gene: 5. Per germline, CDR1 LGHNA and CDR2 YNFKEQ. This CDR3 comprises 14 residues. The source of the sample is a study of blood T cell repertoires in COVID-19. The table came from immunoSEQ multiplex PCR; TCRdb's copy has only in-frame clones and leaves some out. The table records about 100,000 clones, 70% to 90% of them present only once. The sample was peripheral blood. The clonotype was recovered from a man aged 45-65 years with active COVID-19. The J gene is TRBJ2-2, the V gene TRBV4-2; 7 bases match TRBD2. CDR3 in amino acids: CASSLPGGAGELFF. The DNA of the CDR3 is TGTGCCAGCAGCCTCCCGGGGGGAGCCGGGGAGCTGTTTTTT.